The entry that follows covers one TCR beta chain sequence. As yet, its antigen is unknown. Since all of the isolated RNA was reverse transcribed, expressed TCRB transcripts were what got sequenced. Some clones are missing from TCRdb's copy, which holds only in-frame ones; the method was immunoSEQ multiplex PCR. Altogether 200,000 to 250,000 clones are present, around 15% being singletons, with the ten largest covering 0.085%. These data originate in a study of beta chain features in type 1 diabetes. Study background: Patients did not differ from healthy donors in age, gender or cell yield. In all, about 110 million sorted cells from all samples were analyzed.

Study results and caveats: Patients with Type 1 diabetes showed moderately but significantly shorter TCRB CDR3s in all four CD4+ subsets. Insertions were fewer and deletions more numerous at VDJ junctions in type 1 diabetes patients.

Sequencing was carried out using naive CD4+ T cells from blood. The sequence derives from a man aged 30 to 45 with type 1 diabetes.

CDR3 amino acids: CASSLQSGASYNEQFF. Written as DNA, the CDR3 is TGCGCCAGCAGCTTGCAGTCCGGGGCTTCCTACAATGAGCAGTTCTTC. V usage is TRBV5-1 and J usage is TRBJ2-1; D possibly matches TRBD1 or TRBD2 (5 bases each). Germline V gene data show CDR1 as SGHRS and CDR2 as YFSETQ. Trimming removed 1 base from V and 1 base from J, with 12 bases in between. The CDR3 sequence is 16 residues long.